This is a list of T cell receptor beta chains from one sample in a study of cytomegalovirus exposure and HLA in healthy donors. The assay was immunoSEQ multiplex PCR, and TCRdb's table has in-frame clones only and misses some. The sample lists hundreds of thousands of clones, roughly 87% seen once, with 9.5% to 15% in the top ten. Material: PBMCs. The receptors here all came from a man aged 18-30 years in good health and CMV-seropositive. Both conserved end residues are part of each CDR3. A D gene is named only where the DNA matches it firmly. Where a row states a size, it is once, few, many or the class of an expanded clone; other rows omit it.

J gene,clone size,D gene,V gene,CDR3 protein,CDR3 DNA
TRBJ1-1,-,-,TRBV5-1,CASSLGRTRTTEAFF,TGCGCCAGCAGCTTGGGACGGACACGGACCACTGAAGCTTTCTTT
TRBJ1-3,-,-,TRBV2,CASSDGLSGNTIYF,TGTGCCAGCAGTGATGGTCTCTCTGGAAACACCATATATTTT
TRBJ2-5,-,-,TRBV10-2,CASSDLKGEETQYF,TGCGCCAGCAGTGACCTCAAAGGCGAAGAGACCCAGTACTTC
TRBJ2-7,-,TRBD2,TRBV2,CASKRTREAGYEQYF,TGTGCCAGCAAGAGGACACGGGAGGCTGGCTACGAGCAGTACTTC
TRBJ1-3,-,-,TRBV15,CATSRVAGAGTIYF,TGTGCCACCAGCAGAGTCGCGGGGGCGGGCACCATATATTTT
TRBJ2-1,-,-,TRBV6-5,CASTSSLYNEQFF,TGTGCCAGCACCTCGTCCCTATACAATGAGCAGTTCTTC
TRBJ1-2,-,TRBD1,TRBV9,CASSVASGGGYTF,TGTGCCAGCAGCGTAGCTTCAGGGGGTGGCTACACCTTC
TRBJ1-2,-,-,TRBV10-3,CAISEMGLNPTAGYTF,TGTGCCATCAGTGAGATGGGCCTTAATCCCACCGCGGGCTACACCTTC
TRBJ2-7,-,-,TRBV6-5,CASSYGFGYEQYF,TGTGCCAGCAGTTATGGGTTCGGGTACGAGCAGTACTTC
TRBJ2-1,-,TRBD2,TRBV2,CASSEFAAAPGGQFF,TGTGCCAGCAGTGAATTTGCTGCGGCTCCGGGGGGGCAGTTCTTC
TRBJ2-3,-,TRBD2,TRBV9,CASSRLAGDTQYF,TGTGCCAGCTCCCGACTAGCGGGAGATACGCAGTATTTT
TRBJ1-4,-,TRBD1,TRBV9,CASSVGQGPNEKLFF,TGTGCCAGCAGCGTAGGACAGGGGCCTAATGAAAAACTGTTTTTT
TRBJ2-7,once,TRBD1,TRBV6-5,CASSPRQGAGYEQYF,TGTGCCAGCAGTCCCAGACAGGGGGCGGGGTACGAGCAGTACTTC
TRBJ1-3,-,-,TRBV29-1,CSVGVSGNTIYF,TGCAGCGTTGGAGTCTCTGGAAACACCATATATTTT
TRBJ2-1,-,-,TRBV29-1,CSVGRTAYNEQFF,TGCAGCGTTGGGCGGACCGCCTACAATGAGCAGTTCTTC
TRBJ2-7,-,-,TRBV5-8,CASSLSYPGEQYF,TGTGCCAGCAGCTTGTCCTATCCGGGCGAGCAGTACTTC
TRBJ2-3,-,-,TRBV21-1,CASSKRAGYTDTQYF,TGTGCCAGCAGCAAACGGGCCGGATACACAGATACGCAGTATTTT
TRBJ2-3,-,TRBD1,TRBV28,CASSLWDRGRSTDTQYF,TGTGCCAGCAGTTTATGGGACAGGGGTAGGAGCACAGATACGCAGTATTTT
TRBJ2-2,-,-,TRBV27,CASSRTGRGTGELFF,TGTGCCAGCAGCAGGACAGGGAGGGGCACCGGGGAGCTGTTTTTT
TRBJ2-3,-,TRBD1,TRBV6-6,CASSPGTASTDTQYF,TGTGCCAGCAGCCCCGGGACAGCTAGCACAGATACGCAGTATTTT
TRBJ2-7,few,-,TRBV5-1,CASSLAWGSSYEQYF,TGCGCCAGCAGCTTGGCCTGGGGTAGCTCCTACGAGCAGTACTTC
TRBJ2-1,-,-,TRBV4-1,CASSQVWGTGTTYNEQFF,TGCGCCAGCAGCCAAGTCTGGGGGACCGGGACAACGTACAATGAGCAGTTCTTC
TRBJ1-4,few,-,TRBV30,CAWRKGLYEKLFF,TGTGCCTGGAGGAAGGGTCTATACGAAAAACTGTTTTTT
TRBJ2-5,-,-,TRBV2,CASSESSRGGEETQYF,TGTGCCAGCAGTGAATCGTCAAGAGGGGGAGAGGAGACCCAGTACTTC
TRBJ2-1,-,TRBD2,TRBV6-1,CASSEVPAGGGNEQFF,TGTGCCAGCAGTGAAGTTCCAGCGGGAGGAGGCAATGAGCAGTTCTTC
TRBJ1-3,-,-,TRBV2,CASSGQLAPGNTIYF,TGTGCCAGCAGTGGACAGCTCGCCCCCGGAAACACCATATATTTT
TRBJ1-5,-,TRBD1,TRBV7-8,CASSLEGQGWSQPQHF,TGTGCCAGCAGCTTAGAGGGACAGGGTTGGAGTCAGCCCCAGCATTTT
TRBJ2-7,-,-,TRBV5-1,CASSLWDIAYEQYF,TGCGCCAGCAGCTTGTGGGACATAGCCTACGAGCAGTACTTC
TRBJ2-7,-,-,TRBV29-1,CSVEGTLGEQYF,TGCAGCGTTGAAGGGACACTCGGCGAGCAGTACTTC
TRBJ1-1,-,-,TRBV5-4,CASSLSGSLRTEAFF,TGTGCCAGCAGCTTGTCAGGAAGCCTTAGGACTGAAGCTTTCTTT
TRBJ2-5,once,TRBD2,TRBV2,CASTGTSQETQYF,TGTGCCAGCACCGGGACTAGCCAAGAGACCCAGTACTTC
TRBJ2-5,once,-,TRBV9,CASSVERGETQYF,TGTGCCAGCAGCGTAGAAAGAGGGGAGACCCAGTACTTC
TRBJ1-1,-,TRBD1,TRBV27,CASSFRTGEPHTEAFF,TGTGCCAGCAGTTTCCGGACAGGGGAGCCCCACACTGAAGCTTTCTTT
TRBJ2-1,-,TRBD1,TRBV9,CASSAPGGEGSYNEQFF,TGTGCCAGCAGCGCCCCAGGGGGCGAGGGCTCCTACAATGAGCAGTTCTTC
TRBJ2-7,-,TRBD1,TRBV27,CASTPLGWFWRDRRKIYEQYF,TGTGCCAGCACCCCATTGGGGTGGTTCTGGCGGGACAGGCGTAAGATCTACGAGCAGTACTTC
TRBJ2-5,-,-,TRBV29-1,CSVEDGVETQYF,TGCAGCGTTGAAGATGGAGTAGAGACCCAGTACTTC
TRBJ2-1,-,TRBD2,TRBV5-6,CASSLGLAGYYNEQFF,TGTGCCAGCAGCCTGGGACTAGCGGGATACTACAATGAGCAGTTCTTC
TRBJ2-3,-,TRBD2,TRBV4-1,CASSQLLAGAPGTDTQYF,TGCGCCAGCAGCCAATTGCTAGCGGGAGCCCCCGGCACAGATACGCAGTATTTT
TRBJ2-7,-,-,TRBV7-9,CASSRDFYEQYF,TGTGCCAGCAGCCGGGACTTCTACGAGCAGTACTTC
TRBJ1-1,-,-,TRBV11-1,CASSFVTANTEAFF,TGTGCCAGCAGCTTCGTGACCGCGAACACTGAAGCTTTCTTT
TRBJ2-5,-,TRBD2,TRBV5-1,CASSLKVAGETQYF,TGCGCCAGCAGCTTGAAAGTAGCGGGAGAGACCCAGTACTTC
TRBJ1-5,-,TRBD1,TRBV6-5,CASSYMAPGGGQPQHF,TGTGCCAGCAGTTACATGGCTCCAGGGGGCGGTCAGCCCCAGCATTTT
TRBJ2-7,-,TRBD2,TRBV18,CASSPAALAGGYEQYF,TGTGCCAGCTCACCCGCGGCTCTAGCGGGAGGATACGAGCAGTACTTC
TRBJ2-1,once,TRBD2,TRBV13,CASSSAGGAYNEQFF,TGTGCCAGCAGCTCAGCGGGAGGGGCCTACAATGAGCAGTTCTTC
TRBJ1-5,-,TRBD1,TRBV19,CASTGSSRGRQPQHF,TGTGCCAGTACCGGGTCTTCCAGGGGGAGACAGCCCCAGCATTTT
TRBJ2-3,-,TRBD2,TRBV29-1,CSVATSGRKSTDTQYF,TGCAGCGTTGCCACTAGCGGGAGGAAGAGCACAGATACGCAGTATTTT
TRBJ2-3,-,-,TRBV18,CASSPRTDTQYF,TGTGCCAGCTCACCCCGCACAGATACGCAGTATTTT
TRBJ2-7,-,TRBD2,TRBV10-2,CASSGTSGTYEQYF,TGCGCCAGCAGTGGGACTAGCGGGACCTACGAGCAGTACTTC
TRBJ2-2,-,-,TRBV5-6,CASSHDLGTGELFF,TGTGCCAGCAGCCATGACCTGGGGACCGGGGAGCTGTTTTTT
TRBJ2-3,-,TRBD2,TRBV9,CASSGASSGGFVYTQYF,TGTGCCAGCAGCGGTGCCTCATCGGGAGGGTTCGTTTATACGCAGTATTTT
TRBJ1-1,-,TRBD1,TRBV5-1,CASSSQGKGTEAFF,TGCGCCAGCAGCTCACAGGGGAAAGGCACTGAAGCTTTCTTT
TRBJ2-5,-,-,TRBV5-1,CASSFTETQYF,TGCGCCAGCAGCTTTACAGAGACCCAGTACTTC
TRBJ1-1,once,TRBD1,TRBV30,CAWSTRGLTEAFF,TGTGCCTGGAGCACCAGGGGGCTCACTGAAGCTTTCTTT
TRBJ2-2,-,-,TRBV4-1,CASSPQGGNTGELFF,TGCGCCAGCAGCCCGCAGGGGGGGAACACCGGGGAGCTGTTTTTT
TRBJ1-5,few,-,TRBV30,CASSKGGSGNQPQHF,TGTGCCTCAAGCAAGGGGGGCAGCGGCAATCAGCCCCAGCATTTT
TRBJ1-2,-,TRBD1,TRBV6-6,CASSYSDRDLGYTF,TGTGCCAGCAGTTACTCCGACAGGGATCTTGGCTACACCTTC
TRBJ2-2,-,-,TRBV29-1,CSVVDTNTGELFF,TGCAGCGTTGTGGACACGAACACCGGGGAGCTGTTTTTT
TRBJ2-2,-,TRBD2,TRBV9,CASSAAGDTGELFF,TGTGCCAGCAGCGCCGCGGGGGACACCGGGGAGCTGTTTTTT
TRBJ2-2,-,-,TRBV5-1,CASSWEGVSGELFF,TGCGCCAGCAGCTGGGAGGGGGTCTCCGGGGAGCTGTTTTTT